This is a list of T cell receptor beta chains from one sample in a study of blood T cells in healthy people across ages. TCRdb reprocessed the 5' RACE reads with MiXCR, giving one entry per CDR3 protein. The sample lists over 950,000 distinct CDR3 sequences; roughly 51% were seen once. Sequenced material: blood. Source of these receptors: a woman in her fifties or sixties in good health. Each CDR3 is given without its conserved first and last residue. The order of the fields is J gene, V gene, CDR3 protein.

j_call: TRBJ2-3; v_call: TRBV28; cdr3_aa: ASSSEQVGHTTQY
j_call: TRBJ1-4; v_call: TRBV7-8; cdr3_aa: ASSLRDSNEKLF
j_call: TRBJ2-3; v_call: TRBV15; cdr3_aa: ATRGGATDTQY
j_call: TRBJ1-2; v_call: TRBV12-3/TRBV12-4; cdr3_aa: ASSLGSEDYGYT
j_call: TRBJ2-7; v_call: TRBV4-1; cdr3_aa: ASSQSLGYSSYEQY
j_call: TRBJ2-1; v_call: TRBV5-4; cdr3_aa: ASSLYSSGRSNEQF
j_call: TRBJ1-1; v_call: TRBV29-1; cdr3_aa: SVGGQGAQEAF
j_call: TRBJ1-6; v_call: TRBV28; cdr3_aa: ASSQGTGVGSPLH
j_call: TRBJ2-1; v_call: TRBV10-3; cdr3_aa: ATNPGTGYNEQF
j_call: TRBJ2-3; v_call: TRBV2; cdr3_aa: ASSQRWDTQY
j_call: TRBJ1-6; v_call: TRBV28; cdr3_aa: ASSSGPPKATLH
j_call: TRBJ1-2; v_call: TRBV25-1; cdr3_aa: ASSSESGVNYGYT
j_call: TRBJ2-7; v_call: TRBV27; cdr3_aa: ASRKVVAGQYEQY
j_call: TRBJ2-1; v_call: TRBV20-1; cdr3_aa: RITSGRSESSYNEQF
j_call: TRBJ2-7; v_call: TRBV5-4; cdr3_aa: ASSNLAGRFHEQY